Each of the 26 T cell receptor beta chains below was sequenced from the same sample in a study of blood T cell repertoires in COVID-19. The protocol was immunoSEQ multiplex PCR, while the TCRdb copy is restricted to in-frame clones and leaves out a portion. The sample includes about 120,000 clones, around 76% of them seen just once. Sequencing was carried out using peripheral blood. The source of these receptors is a man in his sixties or seventies with acute or convalescent COVID-19.

This chain links TRBV19 with TRBJ2-3, with D possibly being TRBD2 (6 bases). The ends were cut back, 3 bases at V and 1 base at J, with 17 bases in the middle. Germline V lookup: CDR1 LNHDA, CDR2 SQIVND (reference sequence). This CDR3 comprises 17 residues. The CDR3 here is CASSIAIGGSGTDTQYF. The CDR3 DNA is TGTGCCAGTAGTATTGCTATTGGGGGGAGCGGCACAGATACGCAGTATTTT.

V gene TRBV5-4 combines with J gene TRBJ1-2; perhaps TRBD1 as D (5 bases). The CDR3 has 16 residues. In germline, CDR1 is SGHNT, CDR2 YYREEE (reference sequence). V was pared by 2 bases and J by 1 base, with 15 bases between. The CDR3 DNA reads TGTGCCAGCAGCTTAGAACAGGCGGATCTTAACTATGGCTACACCTTC. Translating it yields CASSLEQADLNYGYTF. The complete variable domain, with remaining parts taken from reference TRBV5-4 and TRBJ1-2, reads ETGVTQSPTHLIKTRGQQVTLRCSSQSGHNTVSWYQQALGQGPQFIFQYYREEENGRGNFPPRFSGLQFPNYSSELNVNALELDDSALYLCASSLEQADLNYGYTFGSGTRLTVV.

The V call is TRBV3-1 (or the pseudogene TRBV3-2), the J call TRBJ2-1, with TRBD1 as a possible D gene (5 bases). The germline V gene encodes CDR1 LGHDT and CDR2 YNNKEL (reference sequence). V was pared by 4 bases and J by 6 bases, with 7 bases between. This CDR3 spans 12 amino acids. This CDR3 reads CASSRGPNEQFF. CDR3 in DNA: TGTGCCAGCAGCCGGGGCCCCAATGAGCAGTTCTTC.

J is TRBJ2-5 and V is TRBV29-1, with D possibly matching TRBD2 (6 bases). Germline V gene sequence: CDR1 SQVTM, CDR2 ANQGSEA. The V end was cut by 5 bases, the J end by 1 base, with 11 bases between. This CDR3 comprises 13 residues. CDR3 bases: TGCAGCGTTTTGCGGGGATTCCAAGAGACCCAGTACTTC. The encoded protein is CSVLRGFQETQYF. Full variable domain (rest looked up from reference TRBV29-1 and TRBJ2-5): SAVISQKPSRDICQRGTSLTIQCQVDSQVTMMFWYRQQPGQSLTLIATANQGSEATYESGFVIDKFPISRPNLTFSTLTVSNMSPEDSSIYLCSVLRGFQETQYFGPGTRLLVL.

The gene calls are TRBV7-3 and TRBJ2-7, with 10 bases aligning to TRBD2. The trim removed 4 bases at V and 4 bases at J, leaving 4 bases unmatched. This CDR3 contains 14 residues. CDR1 and CDR2 (germline): SGHTA, FQGTGA. The CDR3 protein is CASSSSGGSYEQYF. In DNA, the CDR3 is TGTGCCAGCAGCTCTAGCGGGGGTAGTTACGAGCAGTACTTC. The full variable domain, completed using reference TRBV7-3 and TRBJ2-7, is GAGVSQTPSNKVTEKGKYVELRCDPISGHTALYWYRQSLGQGPEFLIYFQGTGAADDSGLPNDRFFAVRPEGSVSTLKIQRTERGDSAVYLCASSSSGGSYEQYFGPGTRLTVT.

This clone came up a few times. The chain couples TRBV9 to TRBJ2-4; D may be TRBD2 (5 bases). CDR1 is SGDLS and CDR2 is YYNGEE in the germline V gene. The CDR3 consists of 15 residues. Trimming removed 1 base from V and 3 bases from J, with 11 bases in between. The CDR3 DNA is TGTGCCAGCAGCGTAAGGGCTGGAGGCAAAAACATTCAGTACTTC. Residues: CASSVRAGGKNIQYF.

The chain carries TRBV10-3 and TRBJ1-5; 7 bases match TRBD1. Germline CDR1 and CDR2: ENHRY and SYGVKD. The CDR3 is 14 residues long. J lost 5 bases, V lost 2 bases, and 3 bases had no gene match. Here the CDR3 DNA reads TGTGCCATCAGTGAGGGGACAGAGCATCAGCCCCAGCATTTT. Translation gives CAISEGTEHQPQHF.

This clone was observed once. The chain employs TRBV19 and TRBJ2-1, with D perhaps TRBD2 (5 bases). This CDR3 is built from 17 residues. V was trimmed by 3 bases and J by 0 bases, leaving 15 bases between them. The germline gives CDR1 LNHDA, CDR2 SQIVND (reference sequence). Written as DNA, the CDR3 is TGTGCCAGTAGTATTCTAAAGACGGGGAGCTCCTACAATGAGCAGTTCTTC. Translated, it gives CASSILKTGSSYNEQFF.

This clone showed up just once. The J gene is TRBJ2-5, the V gene TRBV7-2; D call uncertain. CDR3 length: 12 residues. Germline CDR1 is SGHTA and CDR2 is FQGNSA. The V end lost 5 bases, the J end lost 0 bases, and 4 bases lay between the germline ends. The CDR3 protein is CASSPYQETQYF. CDR3 DNA: TGTGCCAGCAGCCCATACCAAGAGACCCAGTACTTC.

This chain connects TRBV27 to TRBJ1-1; 7 nucleotides line up with TRBD1. V was clipped by 6 bases and J by 0 bases; unmatched bases: 10. CDR3 length: 16 residues. CDR1 is MNHEY and CDR2 is SMNVEV in the germline V gene (reference sequence). The CDR3 DNA sequence: TGTGCCAGCAGCCTCTCAGGGGGGCTGATGAACACTGAAGCTTTCTTT. Amino acid sequence: CASSLSGGLMNTEAFF.

This sequence joins TRBV9 and TRBJ2-7; 7 bases fit TRBD1. This CDR3 region has 14 residues. The junction had 6 bases not matched to a gene; V was cut back by 0 bases and J by 6 bases. Germline V gene lookup returns CDR1 SGDLS and CDR2 YYNGEE. CDR3 amino acids: CASSVAGTEGEQYF. The CDR3 DNA is TGTGCCAGCAGCGTAGCCGGGACAGAGGGCGAGCAGTACTTC.

This chain uses TRBV19 with TRBJ1-5; D is unclear. The CDR3 totals 14 residues. Trimming shortened V by 3 bases and J by 2 bases, and 8 bases separated the two germline ends. Germline lookup yields CDR1 LNHDA and CDR2 SQIVND (reference sequence). This CDR3 is CASSISQGNQPQHF. The CDR3 bases are TGTGCCAGTAGTATTTCGCAGGGCAATCAGCCCCAGCATTTT.

The rearrangement uses TRBV10-3 and TRBJ1-2, with 8 bases lining up with TRBD1. There are 12 residues in the CDR3. Trimming removed 4 bases from V and 8 bases from J; junction bases left unmatched: 3. Germline CDR1 is ENHRY and CDR2 is SYGVKD. The CDR3 nucleotides are TGTGCCATCAGTGGACAGGGGTTGGGCTACACCTTC. Its translation: CAISGQGLGYTF.

V and J are TRBV2 and TRBJ1-1; no firm D call. The CDR3 is 12 residues long. V was trimmed by 3 bases and J by 5 bases, leaving 7 bases between them. From germline, CDR1 is SNHLY and CDR2 FYNNEI. CDR3 protein: CASSDTGTEAFF. The CDR3 DNA sequence: TGTGCCAGCAGTGACACGGGGACTGAAGCTTTCTTT.

V gene TRBV7-2 combines with J gene TRBJ1-2; 10 bases are shared with TRBD1. The CDR3 runs 15 residues. Germline CDR1 SGHTA, CDR2 FQGNSA. V shed 5 bases, J shed 6 bases, and the junction held 9 bases outside the gene matches. The CDR3 spells CASSLDRGQWNGYTF. The CDR3 DNA follows: TGTGCCAGCAGCCTCGACAGGGGGCAATGGAATGGCTACACCTTC.

This chain joins TRBV18 and TRBJ1-5; a weak D match, TRBD1 (6 bases). The CDR3 runs 15 residues. Germline CDR1 reads KGHSH; CDR2 reads LQKENI. The V end lost 3 bases, the J end lost 6 bases, and 15 bases lay between the germline ends. CDR3 protein: CASSPPDRRLQPQHF. The CDR3 DNA follows: TGTGCCAGCTCACCTCCTGACAGGAGGCTTCAGCCCCAGCATTTT.

This chain links TRBV14 with TRBJ1-2; D gene uncertain. With 1 base removed from V and 4 bases from J, the gap between germline ends came to 7 bases. Germline loops: CDR1 SGHDN, CDR2 FVKESK. The CDR3 covers 13 residues. Written as DNA, the CDR3 is TGTGCCAGCAGCCAAGCAATTTTCTATGGCTACACCTTC. Its translation: CASSQAIFYGYTF.

The rearrangement joins TRBV7-2 to TRBJ1-2; 7 nucleotides line up with TRBD1. V trimming: 5 bases; J trimming: 8 bases; junction bases outside the gene matches: 11. The CDR3 has 14 amino acids. Germline V CDR1 and CDR2: SGHTA, FQGNSA. The CDR3 sequence is CASSASTGSYGYTF. The CDR3, as DNA: TGTGCCAGCAGCGCTTCGACAGGGTCTTACGGCTACACCTTC. Based on the CDR3 plus reference TRBV7-2 and TRBJ1-2, the full variable domain is GAGVSQSPSNKVTEKGKDVELRCDPISGHTALYWYRQSLGQGLEFLIYFQGNSAPDKSGLPSDRFSAERTGGSVSTLTIQRTQQEDSAVYLCASSASTGSYGYTFGSGTRLTVV.

The chain links TRBV29-1 to TRBJ1-4; D gene uncertain. V lost 1 base to trimming and J lost 4 bases, with 7 bases between them. The CDR3 contains 13 residues. Germline CDR1 reads SQVTM; CDR2 reads ANQGSEA. CDR3 loop: CSVEVALNEKLFF. CDR3 coding DNA: TGCAGCGTTGAAGTGGCCCTTAATGAAAAACTGTTTTTT.

The V call is TRBV6-5, the J call TRBJ1-1; no reliable D call. V dropped 6 bases and J dropped 1 base, with 12 bases sitting between them. CDR1 and CDR2 (germline): MNHEY, SVGAGI. The CDR3 is made up of 14 amino acids. The CDR3 here is CASRPPQENTEAFF. CDR3 nucleotides: TGTGCCAGCAGACCGCCCCAGGAGAACACTGAAGCTTTCTTT.

The rearrangement uses TRBV10-3 and TRBJ2-1; 13 bases match TRBD2. This CDR3 comprises 14 residues. CDR1 ENHRY and CDR2 SYGVKD come from the germline V gene. Losses at the gene ends were 10 bases for V and 6 bases for J; bases not matched to a gene: 6. The DNA for the CDR3 is TGTGCCAGCACTAGCGGGGGGGCTGTCAATGAGCAGTTCTTC. Translation: CASTSGGAVNEQFF.

J is TRBJ2-1 and V is TRBV10-3, with 7 bases matching TRBD2. Germline values: CDR1 ENHRY, CDR2 SYGVKD. The V segment lost 2 bases and the J segment 6 bases; nucleotides outside the gene matches: 16. CDR3 size: 18 residues. CDR3: CAISERRAGVDSRNEQFF. CDR3 sequence (DNA): TGTGCCATCAGTGAGAGGAGGGCGGGGGTAGATTCCCGCAATGAGCAGTTCTTC.

CDR3 sequence (DNA): TGTGCCACCAGTGACCCCCGGGACAGTCTCTACAATGAGCAGTTCTTC. Translated, it gives CATSDPRDSLYNEQFF. This chain uses TRBV24-1 with TRBJ2-1, with 7 bases aligning to TRBD1. The germline CDR1 and CDR2 sequences are KGHDR and SFDVKD. The V gene end was trimmed by 4 bases and the J gene end by 3 bases; junction bases not matched to a gene: 8. This CDR3 comprises 16 residues.

CDR3 amino acids: CASSRTGNTEAFF. Here the CDR3 DNA reads TGTGCCAGCAGCAGGACAGGGAACACTGAAGCTTTCTTT. The genes are TRBV12-3 or TRBV12-4 and TRBJ1-1, with 7 bases that match TRBD1. The ends lost 6 bases at V and 1 base at J; junction bases unmatched: 2. The CDR3 loop spans 13 amino acids.

The CDR3 DNA reads TGCGCCAGCAGCCAAGATCCGGACAGAGATCGGAGCACCTTC. Protein: CASSQDPDRDRSTF. V usage is TRBV4-1 and J usage is TRBJ1-2, with D perhaps TRBD1 (6 bases). V lost 0 bases to trimming and J lost 13 bases, with 18 bases between them. Germline V lookup: CDR1 MGHRA, CDR2 YSYEKL. CDR3 length: 14 amino acids.

The chain recombines TRBV2 with TRBJ2-7, with a possible D match to TRBD1 (5 bases). The V gene's germline CDR1 is SNHLY and CDR2 FYNNEI. The CDR3 extends over 13 amino acids. V dropped 1 base and J dropped 3 bases, with 7 bases sitting between them. The CDR3 loop is CASSEGGHYEQYF. In DNA, the CDR3 is TGTGCCAGCAGTGAAGGCGGACACTACGAGCAGTACTTC. The entire variable domain, with the rest obtained from reference TRBV2 and TRBJ2-7, is as follows: EPEVTQTPSHQVTQMGQEVILRCVPISNHLYFYWYRQILGQKVEFLVSFYNNEISEKSEIFDDQFSVERPDGSNFTLKIRSTKLEDSAMYFCASSEGGHYEQYFGPGTRLTVT.